The 21 T cell receptor beta chains reported below all come from one sample, sequenced in a study of shared clonotypes between healthy human individuals. Profiled with immunoSEQ multiplex PCR; TCRdb holds only in-frame clones, not every one. The profile shows more than 450,000 clones, 79% of them singletons. The sequencing input was PBMCs. These receptors were obtained from a middle-aged woman in good health. Some clones in this sample may be carry-over from other donors' samples.

In this sample, this clone turned up a few times. CDR3: CASRPSGAENEQFF. The CDR3 DNA reads as TGTGCCAGCAGACCTAGCGGGGCGGAAAATGAGCAGTTCTTC. The V call is TRBV9, the J call TRBJ2-1; 9 bases align to TRBD2. Per germline, CDR1 SGDLS and CDR2 YYNGEE. V lost 5 bases, J lost 7 bases, and 7 bases stayed unmatched. The CDR3 length is 14 residues.

The chain carries TRBV30 and TRBJ1-6, with no clear D. Trimming cost V 3 bases and J 5 bases, with 5 bases left between them. This CDR3 spans 12 amino acids. The germline gives CDR1 GTSNPN, CDR2 SVGIG (reference sequence). The CDR3 is CAWRVDNSPLHF. The DNA of the CDR3 is TGTGCCTGGAGAGTGGATAATTCACCCCTCCACTTT.

V gene TRBV6-1 combines with J gene TRBJ2-3, with 7 bases fitting TRBD1. The ends lost 4 bases at V and 6 bases at J; junction bases unmatched: 10. CDR1 MNHNS and CDR2 SASEGT come from the germline V gene. CDR3 length: 15 residues. CDR3 sequence (DNA): TGTGCCAGCAGTGCAGAAACAGGGGAATACGATACGCAGTATTTT. It is translated as CASSAETGEYDTQYF.

The chain joins TRBV5-5 to TRBJ2-7, with a weak D call TRBD1 (5 bases). CDR1 SGHKS and CDR2 YYEKEE come from the germline V gene (reference sequence). This CDR3 spans 14 amino acids. Trimming took 4 bases from V and 0 from J, leaving 11 bases between them. CDR3 in amino acids: CASSRVTDSYEQYF. The DNA for the CDR3 is TGTGCCAGCAGCAGAGTGACAGACTCCTACGAGCAGTACTTC.

The chain is built from TRBV25-1 and TRBJ2-2, with 9 nucleotides matching TRBD2. Trimming took 5 bases from V and 4 from J; bases not matched to a gene: 5. The length of the CDR3 is 15 residues. CDR1 and CDR2 from the germline V gene are MGHDK and SYGVNS. In DNA, the CDR3 is TGTGCCAGCAGTCGCGCTAGCGGGACCACCGGGGAGCTGTTTTTT. The encoded protein is CASSRASGTTGELFF. Together with reference TRBV25-1 and TRBJ2-2, the CDR3 gives the full variable domain: EADIYQTPRYLVIGTGKKITLECSQTMGHDKMYWYQQDPGMELHLIHYSYGVNSTEKGDLSSESTVSRIRTEHFPLTLESARPSHTSQYLCASSRASGTTGELFFGEGSRLTVL.

The chain has TRBV19 and TRBJ2-7; 8 nucleotides align to TRBD1. The CDR3 extends over 14 amino acids. The ends lost 3 bases at V and 6 bases at J; junction bases unmatched: 7. Germline values: CDR1 LNHDA, CDR2 SQIVND (reference sequence). Here the CDR3 reads CASSMDREFGEQYF. The CDR3 nucleotides read TGTGCCAGTAGTATGGACAGGGAGTTTGGCGAGCAGTACTTC.

The rearrangement links TRBV30 to TRBJ2-1, with D possibly being TRBD1 or TRBD2 (5 bases each). The CDR3 spans 13 residues. Looked up from germline, CDR1 is GTSNPN and CDR2 is SVGIG (reference sequence). The ends were cut back, 2 bases at V and 6 bases at J, with 11 bases in the middle. CDR3 amino acids: CAWSIYGTNEQFF. The DNA of the CDR3 is TGTGCCTGGAGTATATATGGGACCAATGAGCAGTTCTTC.

The chain joins TRBV25-1 to TRBJ2-7, with a possible D match to TRBD2 (5 bases). This CDR3 has 18 residues. CDR1 and CDR2 from the germline V gene are MGHDK and SYGVNS. V lost 1 base and J lost 2, with 21 bases in between. The CDR3 loop is CASSEWFSGIAGTYEQYF. The CDR3 DNA reads TGTGCCAGCAGTGAATGGTTTTCGGGGATCGCAGGTACCTACGAGCAGTACTTC.

The rearrangement links TRBV29-1 to TRBJ2-5; no firm D call. The better agreement between TRBJ2-7 and the DNA end casts doubt on the J call. In germline, CDR1 is SQVTM, CDR2 ANQGSEA. CDR3 length: 12 residues. For the CDR3, the DNA is TGCAGCGTTGAAGGAAGCGCCTACGAGCAGTACTTC. Amino acid sequence: CSVEGSAYEQYF.

This clone was counted once. V usage is TRBV5-6 and J usage is TRBJ2-1, with D possibly TRBD1 on 6 matching bases. Germline V gene lookup returns CDR1 SGHDT and CDR2 YYEEEE. Between the trimmed V and J ends, which lost 0 bases and 0 bases, there was a span of 10 bases. The CDR3 extends over 16 amino acids. CDR3 in DNA: TGTGCCAGCAGCTTGGCACCGGACAGCTCCTACAATGAGCAGTTCTTC. This sequence encodes CASSLAPDSSYNEQFF. The full variable domain, its missing parts supplied by reference TRBV5-6 and TRBJ2-1, is DAGVTQSPTHLIKTRGQQVTLRCSPKSGHDTVSWYQQALGQGPQFIFQYYEEEERQRGNFPDRFSGHQFPNYSSELNVNALLLGDSALYLCASSLAPDSSYNEQFFGPGTRLTVL.

The chain recombines TRBV11-2 with TRBJ2-1, with 9 bases aligning to TRBD2. The V segment lost 5 bases and the J segment 4 bases; nucleotides outside the gene matches: 9. The CDR3 is made up of 16 amino acids. CDR1 is SGHAT and CDR2 is FQNNGV in the germline V gene. CDR3 protein: CASSQPGLAGYNEQFF. DNA of the CDR3: TGTGCCAGCAGCCAGCCGGGTCTAGCGGGATACAATGAGCAGTTCTTC.

The chain joins TRBV6-6 to TRBJ1-1, with no clear D. Germline V gene sequence: CDR1 MNHNY, CDR2 SVGAGI (reference sequence). The CDR3 has 11 residues. The V end was cut by 6 bases, the J end by 2 bases, with 4 bases between. The CDR3: CASRHNTEAFF. The CDR3, as DNA: TGTGCCAGCAGGCATAACACTGAAGCTTTCTTT.

CDR3 protein: CASSLGGQTGELFF. The CDR3 nucleotides read TGCGCCAGCAGCTTAGGGGGGCAGACCGGGGAGCTGTTTTTT. The V gene is TRBV5-1, the J gene TRBJ2-2, with D possibly being TRBD1 or TRBD2 (6 bases each). The V gene lost 2 bases and the J gene lost 5 bases, with 10 bases spanning the gap. Germline CDR1 and CDR2: SGHRS and YFSETQ. CDR3 length: 14 amino acids.

As to this clone: The junction differs from germline at one of its ends, possibly a read error. The chain links TRBV19 to TRBJ2-3; TRBD2 agrees at 8 bases. There are 14 residues in the CDR3. Germline-derived CDR1 and CDR2 are LNHDA and SQIVND (reference sequence). The CDR3 here is CASRIGLATDTQYF. CDR3 in DNA: TGTGCCAGTAGGATAGGACTAGCCACAGATACGCAGTATTTT.

The genes are TRBV18 and TRBJ2-1; a possible D gene is TRBD1 (7 bases). Germline CDR1 and CDR2: KGHSH and LQKENI. CDR3 size: 17 residues. Trimming cost V 4 bases and J 6 bases, with 22 bases left between them. The DNA of the CDR3 is TGTGCCAGCTCACTAGCGGTTAGGGGGACAGAACGCAATGAGCAGTTCTTC. Translation: CASSLAVRGTERNEQFF.

This clone occurred a few times. The rearrangement joins TRBV28 to TRBJ2-2, with D possibly called TRBD1 or TRBD2 (5 bases each). In germline, CDR1 is MDHEN, CDR2 SYDVKM. The V and J ends lost 5 bases and 8 bases respectively, with 15 bases between them. The CDR3 spans 14 residues. CDR3 sequence reads: CASSPQGVRGELFF. The CDR3 DNA reads as TGTGCCAGCAGTCCGCAGGGAGTTCGAGGGGAGCTGTTTTTT.

The chain joins TRBV2 to TRBJ2-1, with 7 bases fitting TRBD2. In germline, CDR1 is SNHLY, CDR2 FYNNEI. V lost 6 bases to trimming and J lost 4 bases; unmatched junction nucleotides: 6. CDR3 length: 14 amino acids. The CDR3 bases are TGTGCCAGCAGGGGGACTACACAGTACAATGAGCAGTTCTTC. It yields the protein CASRGTTQYNEQFF.

The chain joins TRBV7-9 to TRBJ2-3; 9 bases match TRBD2. The CDR3 spans 17 residues. Germline-derived CDR1 and CDR2 are SEHNR and FQNEAQ (reference sequence). The V gene end was trimmed by 2 bases and the J gene end by 4 bases; junction bases not matched to a gene: 10. CDR3 coding DNA: TGTGCCAGCAGCTTACCGGGAGCGGGGGGTATCCCAGATACGCAGTATTTT. It yields the protein CASSLPGAGGIPDTQYF.

In this sample, this clone turned up once. The rearrangement uses TRBV5-1 and TRBJ2-1; D is possibly TRBD1 (6 bases). The CDR3 covers 15 residues. CDR1 SGHRS and CDR2 YFSETQ come from the germline V gene. V was clipped by 1 base and J by 4 bases, with 12 bases between them. CDR3 DNA: TGCGCCAGCAGCTTGACAGGGAACACATACAATGAGCAGTTCTTC. Its translation is CASSLTGNTYNEQFF.

Only one count was recorded for this clone. The genes are TRBV13 and TRBJ2-5; D possibly uses TRBD1 or TRBD2 (5 bases each). CDR1 and CDR2 from the germline V gene are PRHDT and FYEKMQ (reference sequence). Trimming removed 0 bases at V and 0 bases at J, with 14 bases between. CDR3 size: 17 residues. In nucleotides, the CDR3 is TGTGCCAGCAGCTTAGGCCGAGGGAGAGGGGACCAAGAGACCCAGTACTTC. Translation gives CASSLGRGRGDQETQYF. Full variable domain (outside the CDR3, taken from reference TRBV13 and TRBJ2-5): AAGVIQSPRHLIKEKRETATLKCYPIPRHDTVYWYQQGPGQDPQFLISFYEKMQSDKGSIPDRFSAQQFSDYHSELNMSSLELGDSALYFCASSLGRGRGDQETQYFGPGTRLLVL.

V gene TRBV5-4 combines with J gene TRBJ1-4, with D possibly matching TRBD1 (5 bases). This CDR3 comprises 13 residues. Germline values: CDR1 SGHNT, CDR2 YYREEE (reference sequence). V lost 2 bases and J lost 5, with 7 bases in between. CDR3 in amino acids: CASSFRGNEKLFF. The DNA for the CDR3 is TGTGCCAGCAGCTTCCGGGGGAATGAAAAACTGTTTTTT.